The present entry profiles one T cell receptor (beta chain) with its context. Deletions cut 7 bases from V and 5 bases from J, with 14 bases between. The germline V gene encodes CDR1 SGHTA and CDR2 FQGNSA. The CDR3 totals 14 residues. The data are from a study of blood T cell repertoires in COVID-19. Overall study: Some COVID-19 samples were acute and others convalescent; all came from the United States, Italy and Spain. In each case, the material was cDNA or gDNA derived from T cells, B-cell-depleted T cells, or PBMCs.

Methods used by the authors: Amplification with reference gene primers provided the estimates of nucleated cell counts. Method: immunoSEQ multiplex PCR; TCRdb's copy keeps in-frame clones and lacks some. V, J and clone size were drawn from that table, and D and trimming were deduced from the DNA. The sample includes about 300,000 clones, about 86% of them seen just once. The source is a woman between 45 and 60 years old with acute or convalescent COVID-19. Source material: peripheral blood. The chain is built from TRBV7-2 and TRBJ2-2, with unresolved D. The CDR3 spells CASTARSGTGELFF. The CDR3 nucleotides read TGTGCCAGCACCGCAAGGTCGGGTACCGGGGAGCTGTTTTTT.